One sample yielded the 3 T cell receptor beta chains listed below, sequenced in a study of T cell responses to AZD1222 COVID-19 vaccine. Measured with immunoSEQ multiplex PCR; TCRdb has only the in-frame clones, and not every one. The sample has 84,000 or so clones; around 90% are singletons. The sample consisted of peripheral blood, taken on day 0 of AZD1222 vaccination. These receptors were collected from an adult in good health.

This sequence joins TRBV14 and TRBJ1-1; D remains unclear. Germline V CDR1 and CDR2: SGHDN, FVKESK. V lost 3 bases and J 5 bases, leaving 10 bases between the germline ends. This CDR3 has 13 residues. The CDR3 protein is CASSQGGWTEAFF. In DNA, the CDR3 is TGTGCCAGCAGCCAGGGAGGGTGGACTGAAGCTTTCTTT.

V is TRBV4-2 and J is TRBJ1-6; D ambiguous. Looked up from germline, CDR1 is LGHNA and CDR2 is YNFKEQ. The V and J ends lost 1 base and 7 bases respectively, with 11 bases between them. The CDR3 totals 15 residues. The DNA of the CDR3 is TGTGCCAGCAGCCAAGGTTTAGAAAGGAATTCACCCCTCCACTTT. Its protein product is CASSQGLERNSPLHF.

The V and J genes are TRBV15 and TRBJ2-5; a possible D gene is TRBD2 (6 bases). CDR3 size: 13 residues. Germline V gives CDR1 LNHNV, CDR2 YYDKDF (reference sequence). Trimming cost V 6 bases and J 3 bases, with 11 bases left between them. The CDR3 region has the DNA TGTGCCACCAGGATGACGGGAGAAGAGACCCAGTACTTC. Its protein product is CATRMTGEETQYF.